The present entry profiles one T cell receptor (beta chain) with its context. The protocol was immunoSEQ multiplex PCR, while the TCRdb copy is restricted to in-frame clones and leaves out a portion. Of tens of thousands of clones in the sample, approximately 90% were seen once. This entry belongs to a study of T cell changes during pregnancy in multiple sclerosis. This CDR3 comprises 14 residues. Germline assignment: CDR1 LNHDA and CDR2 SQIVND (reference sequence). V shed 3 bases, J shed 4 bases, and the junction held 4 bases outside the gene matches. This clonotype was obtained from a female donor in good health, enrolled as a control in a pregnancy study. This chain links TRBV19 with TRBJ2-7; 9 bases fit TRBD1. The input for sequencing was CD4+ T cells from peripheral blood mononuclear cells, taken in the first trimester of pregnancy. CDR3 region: CASSINRGPYEQYF. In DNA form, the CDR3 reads TGTGCCAGTAGTATTAACAGGGGGCCTTACGAGCAGTACTTC. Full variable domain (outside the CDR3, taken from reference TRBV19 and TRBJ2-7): DGGITQSPKYLFRKEGQNVTLSCEQNLNHDAMYWYRQDPGQGLRLIYYSQIVNDFQKGDIAEGYSVSREKKESFPLTVTSAQKNPTAFYLCASSINRGPYEQYFGPGTRLTVT.